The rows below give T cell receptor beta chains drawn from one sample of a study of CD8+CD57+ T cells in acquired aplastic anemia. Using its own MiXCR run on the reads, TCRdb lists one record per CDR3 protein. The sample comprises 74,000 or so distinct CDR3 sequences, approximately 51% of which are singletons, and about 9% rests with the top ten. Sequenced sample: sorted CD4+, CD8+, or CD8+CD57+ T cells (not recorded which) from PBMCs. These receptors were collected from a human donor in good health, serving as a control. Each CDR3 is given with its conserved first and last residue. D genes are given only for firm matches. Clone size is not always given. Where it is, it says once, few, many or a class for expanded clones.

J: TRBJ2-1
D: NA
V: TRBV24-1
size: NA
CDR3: CATSDSGTEQFF
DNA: TGTGCCACCAGTGATTCCGGGACAGAGCAGTTCTTC

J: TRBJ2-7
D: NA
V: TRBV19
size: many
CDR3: CASSIEARRGVASEQYF
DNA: TGTGCCAGTAGTATAGAAGCCCGAAGGGGGGTCGCCTCCGAGCAGTACTTC

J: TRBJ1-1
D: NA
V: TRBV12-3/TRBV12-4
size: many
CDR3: CASSLRQGTTEAFF
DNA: TGTGCCAGCAGTTTGAGGCAGGGGACCACTGAAGCTTTCTTT

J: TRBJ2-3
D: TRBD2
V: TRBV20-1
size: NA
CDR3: CSAGAGLAGDTQYF
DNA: TGCAGTGCTGGGGCCGGACTAGCAGGAGATACGCAGTATTTT

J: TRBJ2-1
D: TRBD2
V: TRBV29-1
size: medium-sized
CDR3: CSVEEGLAYNEQFF
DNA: TGCAGCGTTGAGGAGGGACTAGCCTACAATGAGCAGTTCTTC

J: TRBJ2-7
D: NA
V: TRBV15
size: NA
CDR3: CATSRDVGVIHEQYF
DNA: TGTGCCACCAGCAGAGATGTCGGGGTCATCCACGAGCAGTACTTC

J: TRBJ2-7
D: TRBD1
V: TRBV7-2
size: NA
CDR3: CASSFEDRHGYEQYF
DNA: TGTGCCAGCAGCTTCGAGGACAGGCATGGCTACGAGCAGTACTTC

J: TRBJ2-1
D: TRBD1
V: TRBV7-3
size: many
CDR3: CASSPGTGVTYNEQFF
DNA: TGTGCCAGCAGCCCGGGGACAGGGGTAACCTACAATGAGCAGTTCTTC

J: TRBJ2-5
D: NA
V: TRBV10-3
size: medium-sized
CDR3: CAISVGLLQETQYF
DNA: TGTGCCATCAGTGTTGGTCTGTTACAAGAGACCCAGTACTTC

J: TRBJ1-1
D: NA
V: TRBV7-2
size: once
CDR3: CASSHSAYTEAFF
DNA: TGTGCCAGCAGCCACTCAGCGTACACTGAAGCTTTCTTT

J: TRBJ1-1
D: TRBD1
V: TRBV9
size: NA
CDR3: CASSEQGATDTEAFF
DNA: TGTGCCAGCAGCGAACAGGGGGCGACGGACACTGAAGCTTTCTTT

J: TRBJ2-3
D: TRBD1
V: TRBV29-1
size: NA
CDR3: CSIIPGQGADTQYF
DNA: TGCAGCATAATTCCAGGACAGGGGGCAGATACGCAGTATTTT

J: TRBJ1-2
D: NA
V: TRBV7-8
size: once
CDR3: CASSLRQNYGYTF
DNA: TGTGCCAGCAGCTTAAGGCAGAACTATGGCTACACCTTC

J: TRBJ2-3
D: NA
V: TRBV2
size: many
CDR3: CASSEAGLAGEDTQYF
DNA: TGTGCCAGCAGTGAAGCGGGACTCGCAGGGGAGGATACGCAGTATTTT

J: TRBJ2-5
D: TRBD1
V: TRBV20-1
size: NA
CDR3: CSADGQGSRETQYF
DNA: TGCAGTGCCGATGGACAGGGATCCCGAGAGACCCAGTACTTC

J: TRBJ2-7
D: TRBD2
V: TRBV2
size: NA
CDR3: CASLAGVSSYEQYF
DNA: TGTGCCAGCCTTGCGGGAGTGAGCTCCTACGAGCAGTACTTC

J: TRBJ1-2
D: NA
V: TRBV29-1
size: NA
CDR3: CSVVSDPGYGYTF
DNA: TGCAGCGTTGTTTCGGATCCGGGCTATGGCTACACCTTC

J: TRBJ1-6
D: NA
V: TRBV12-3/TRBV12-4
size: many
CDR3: CASSYVNSPLHF
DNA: TGTGCCAGCAGTTACGTAAATTCACCCCTCCACTTT

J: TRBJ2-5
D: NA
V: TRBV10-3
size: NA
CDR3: CAISEGARTFQETQYF
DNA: TGTGCCATCAGTGAGGGGGCCCGGACCTTCCAAGAGACCCAGTACTTC

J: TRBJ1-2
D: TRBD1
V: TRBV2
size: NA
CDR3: CASSERQGAGYGYTF
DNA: TGTGCCAGCAGTGAACGACAGGGGGCAGGCTATGGCTACACCTTC

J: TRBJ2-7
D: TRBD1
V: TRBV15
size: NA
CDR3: CATSREADRVEGQYF
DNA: TGTGCCACCAGCAGAGAGGCGGACAGGGTGGAGGGGCAGTACTTC

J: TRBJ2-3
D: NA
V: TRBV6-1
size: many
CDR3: CASSGTPDSSTDTQYF
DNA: TGTGCCAGCAGCGGGACTCCTGATTCTAGCACAGATACGCAGTATTTT

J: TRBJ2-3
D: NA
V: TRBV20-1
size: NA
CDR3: CSARLGGTQYF
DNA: TGCAGTGCCAGACTAGGGGGTACGCAGTATTTT

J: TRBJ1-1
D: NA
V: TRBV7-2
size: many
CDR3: CASRWGGSEAFF
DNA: TGTGCCAGCAGATGGGGGGGCAGTGAAGCTTTCTTT

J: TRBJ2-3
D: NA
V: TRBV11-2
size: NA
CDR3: CASSLLVRGTKLGDTQYF
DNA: TGTGCCAGCAGCTTACTGGTTCGGGGGACAAAGCTGGGAGATACGCAGTATTTT

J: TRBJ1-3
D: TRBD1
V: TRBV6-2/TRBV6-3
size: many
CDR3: CASSFSTTGQASSSGNTIYF
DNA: TGTGCCAGCAGTTTCTCTACAACCGGACAGGCCTCAAGCTCTGGAAACACCATATATTTT

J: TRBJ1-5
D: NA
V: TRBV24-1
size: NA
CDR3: CATSDSNQPQHF
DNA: TGTGCCACCAGTGACAGCAATCAGCCCCAGCATTTT

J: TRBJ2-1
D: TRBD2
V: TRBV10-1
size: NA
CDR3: CASSDSASGYNEQFF
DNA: TGCGCCAGCAGTGATTCGGCTAGCGGATACAATGAGCAGTTCTTC

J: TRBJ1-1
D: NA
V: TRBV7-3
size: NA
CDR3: CASSSGSNTEAFF
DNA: TGTGCCAGCAGCTCGGGATCGAACACTGAAGCTTTCTTT

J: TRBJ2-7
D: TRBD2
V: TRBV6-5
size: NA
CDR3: CASSYSNRGGQNPYEQYF
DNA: TGTGCCAGCAGTTACTCGAACCGGGGGGGCCAAAATCCCTACGAGCAGTACTTC

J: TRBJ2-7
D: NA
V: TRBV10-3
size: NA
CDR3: CAISLGESYEQYF
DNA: TGTGCCATCAGTTTAGGGGAAAGCTACGAGCAGTACTTC

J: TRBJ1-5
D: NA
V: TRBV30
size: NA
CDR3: CAWSGAGTGQHF
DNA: TGTGCCTGGAGTGGGGCCGGGACCGGCCAGCATTTT

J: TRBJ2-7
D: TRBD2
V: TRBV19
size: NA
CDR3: CASSASGGYEQYF
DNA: TGTGCCAGTAGCGCTAGCGGGGGATACGAGCAGTACTTC

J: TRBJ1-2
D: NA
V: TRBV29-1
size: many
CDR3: CSALDGSYGYTF
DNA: TGCAGCGCTTTGGACGGAAGCTATGGCTACACCTTC

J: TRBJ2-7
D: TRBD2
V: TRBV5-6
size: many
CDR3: CASTSSTSGSHEQYF
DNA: TGTGCCAGCACCTCGTCTACTAGCGGGAGCCACGAGCAGTACTTC

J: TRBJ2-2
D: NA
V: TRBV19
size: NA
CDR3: CASSIRIGELFF
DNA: TGTGCCAGTAGTATCCGAATCGGGGAGCTGTTTTTT

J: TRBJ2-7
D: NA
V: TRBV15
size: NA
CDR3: CATSRGSGFYEQYF
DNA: TGTGCCACCAGCAGAGGCTCGGGTTTCTACGAGCAGTACTTC

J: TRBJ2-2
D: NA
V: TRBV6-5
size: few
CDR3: CAGSSGVRTGELFF
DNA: TGTGCCGGCAGTTCGGGAGTTCGCACCGGGGAGCTGTTTTTT

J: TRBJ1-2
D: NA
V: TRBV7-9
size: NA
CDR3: CASSLLKNNCGYTF
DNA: TGTGCCAGCAGCTTATTGAAGAATAACTGTGGTTACACCTTC

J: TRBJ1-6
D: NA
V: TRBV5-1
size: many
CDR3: CASSLGSYNSPLHF
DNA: TGCGCCAGCAGCTTGGGCTCCTATAATTCACCCCTCCACTTT

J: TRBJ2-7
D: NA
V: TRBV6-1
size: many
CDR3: CASIQTYEQYF
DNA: TGTGCCAGCATCCAGACGTACGAGCAGTACTTC

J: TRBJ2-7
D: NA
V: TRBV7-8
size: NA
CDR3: CASRIRAGDGHEQYF
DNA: TGTGCCAGCAGGATACGGGCAGGGGACGGCCACGAGCAGTACTTC

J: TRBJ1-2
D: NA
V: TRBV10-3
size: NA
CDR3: CAISEGQRIYGYTF
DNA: TGTGCCATCAGTGAGGGACAGAGGATTTATGGCTACACCTTC

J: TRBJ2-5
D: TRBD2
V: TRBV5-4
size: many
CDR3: CASSSSGSWETQYF
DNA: TGTGCCAGCAGCTCTAGCGGGAGTTGGGAGACCCAGTACTTC

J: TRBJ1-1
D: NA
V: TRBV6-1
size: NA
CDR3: CASTYSVVGRDTEAFF
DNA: TGTGCCAGCACCTATAGCGTAGTAGGGAGGGACACTGAAGCTTTCTTT